Each of the 12 T cell receptor beta chains below was sequenced from the same sample in a study of OX40 agonist ivuxolimab in advanced cancers. TCRdb's copy holds only in-frame clones and misses some; the assay was immunoSEQ multiplex PCR. Among around 40,000 clones listed, 65% to 90% were seen once. The specimen was CD4+ or CD8+ T cells sorted from blood, collected in a trial of the OX40 agonist ivuxolimab. The source is an adult with an advanced solid tumor such as melanoma, head and neck, liver or kidney cancer.

The rearrangement joins TRBV5-4 to TRBJ2-6; D is tentatively TRBD1 or TRBD2 (5 bases each). The V end lost 4 bases, the J end lost 2 bases, and 13 bases lay between the germline ends. CDR1 SGHNT and CDR2 YYREEE come from the germline V gene (reference sequence). The CDR3 is 16 residues long. CDR3 sequence (DNA): TGTGCCAGCAGCCAAGACGGGGCTACTGGGGCCAACGTCCTGACTTTC. It yields the protein CASSQDGATGANVLTF.

The chain employs TRBV7-9 and TRBJ2-4; maybe TRBD1 (5 bases). The V end lost 6 bases, the J end lost 8 bases, and 17 bases lay between the germline ends. The CDR3 totals 14 residues. Germline V gene lookup returns CDR1 SEHNR and CDR2 FQNEAQ (reference sequence). The CDR3 is CASSLTLGADIQYF. CDR3 nucleotides: TGTGCCAGCAGTTTAACCTTAGGGGCGGACATTCAGTACTTC.

This clone was counted once. The genes are TRBV5-8 and TRBJ2-7; 7 nucleotides agree with TRBD2. The CDR3 length is 13 residues. CDR1 SGHTS and CDR2 YDEGEE come from the germline V gene. After removal of 4 bases from V and 6 bases from J, the junction contained 7 bases not matched to a gene. The CDR3 loop reads CASSPRGTTEQYF. The CDR3 DNA is TGTGCCAGCAGCCCGCGGGGGACCACCGAGCAGTACTTC.

This chain uses TRBV2 with TRBJ2-7, with 7 bases that match TRBD2. Losses at the gene ends were 1 base for V and 6 bases for J; bases not matched to a gene: 6. Germline CDR1 and CDR2: SNHLY and FYNNEI. CDR3 length: 14 amino acids. CDR3 amino acids: CASSEDGREGEQYF. The CDR3 DNA reads as TGTGCCAGCAGTGAAGACGGAAGGGAGGGCGAGCAGTACTTC.

V and J are TRBV5-1 and TRBJ2-7; 11 bases are a match to TRBD2. Trimming removed 4 bases from V and 0 bases from J; junction bases left unmatched: 9. Germline CDR1 is SGHRS and CDR2 is YFSETQ. This CDR3 is 17 amino acids long. The CDR3: CASSQGTSGLSSYEQYF. The CDR3 bases are TGCGCCAGCAGCCAGGGGACTAGCGGTTTAAGCTCCTACGAGCAGTACTTC.

The chain employs TRBV7-6 and TRBJ1-2; maybe TRBD1 (5 bases). Germline lookup yields CDR1 SGHVS and CDR2 FNYEAQ. The CDR3 length is 13 residues. V lost 5 bases to trimming and J lost 6 bases, with 13 bases between them. CDR3 coding DNA: TGTGCCAGCAGCCAGACGGTGGGGGATGGCTACACCTTC. Translated: CASSQTVGDGYTF.

The J gene is TRBJ2-3, the V gene TRBV11-2; the D call may be TRBD1 or TRBD2 (6 bases each). The V end was cut by 1 base, the J end by 2 bases, with 10 bases between. The germline V gene encodes CDR1 SGHAT and CDR2 FQNNGV. This CDR3 spans 15 amino acids. CDR3 region: CASSLVGGPTDTQYF. The CDR3 coding sequence is TGTGCCAGCAGCTTAGTCGGGGGCCCCACAGATACGCAGTATTTT.

CDR3 DNA: TGCAGCGTTCTGACACAGGAGGGTTTGGGGGAGCAGTACTTC. Amino acids: CSVLTQEGLGEQYF. The chain links TRBV29-1 to TRBJ2-7, with D maybe TRBD2 (6 bases). V was clipped by 5 bases and J by 7 bases, with 21 bases between them. The CDR3 is 14 residues long. Germline CDR1 and CDR2: SQVTM and ANQGSEA.

The chain uses TRBV7-7 and TRBJ2-3, with D unclear. The ends were cut back, 1 base at V and 2 bases at J, with 4 bases in the middle. Germline-derived CDR1 and CDR2 are SSHAT and FNYEAQ (reference sequence). The CDR3 runs 13 residues. CDR3 amino acids: CASSLELTDTQYF. CDR3 DNA sequence: TGTGCCAGCAGCTTAGAACTCACAGATACGCAGTATTTT.

The V gene is TRBV27, the J gene TRBJ2-2; 12 positions agree with TRBD2. The J segment lost 3 bases and the V segment lost 4 bases, leaving 3 bases of the junction unmatched. This CDR3 has 16 residues. Per germline, CDR1 MNHEY and CDR2 SMNVEV (reference sequence). DNA for the CDR3: TGTGCCAGCAGTTCATGGACTAGCGGGGACACCGGGGAGCTGTTTTTT. It specifies CASSSWTSGDTGELFF.

The rearrangement links TRBV6-1 to TRBJ1-1; D is undetermined. Trimming removed 1 base at V and 0 bases at J, with 9 bases between. The CDR3 is 15 amino acids. Germline CDR1 is MNHNS and CDR2 is SASEGT. DNA of the CDR3: TGTGCCAGCAGTGAAGATGGCATAATGAACACTGAAGCTTTCTTT. As protein: CASSEDGIMNTEAFF.

By its share, this clone is medium-sized. The rearrangement links TRBV5-1 to TRBJ2-7; 9 nucleotides agree with TRBD1. The ends lost 3 bases at V and 3 bases at J; junction bases unmatched: 13. Germline assignment: CDR1 SGHRS and CDR2 YFSETQ. The CDR3 spans 17 residues. The CDR3 is CASSSARDRELIYEQYF. CDR3 in DNA: TGCGCCAGCAGCTCAGCCAGGGACAGGGAACTGATCTACGAGCAGTACTTC.